This is a list of T cell receptor beta chains from one sample in a study of blood T cell repertoires in COVID-19. Libraries were prepared by immunoSEQ multiplex PCR; TCRdb keeps only in-frame clonotypes and omits some of them. The table has around 190,000 clones, over 75% seen once; the top ten hold roughly 9%. Sequenced: PBMCs or T cells enriched from blood (not recorded which). Receptors were obtained from a woman aged 18-29 years who had recovered from COVID-19. Both conserved end residues are part of each CDR3. The D gene is left open where the match is weak. Rows give clone size only sometimes, using once, few, many, or a class for an expanded clone.

J | V | size | D | DNA | CDR3
TRBJ1-2 | TRBV28 | . | . | TGTGCCAGCAGTTTGACAGGTGACCTCTATGGCTACACCTTC | CASSLTGDLYGYTF
TRBJ1-5 | TRBV27 | few | TRBD1 | TGTGCCAGCAGTTTTCAGGGGGCTGATCAGCCCCAGCATTTT | CASSFQGADQPQHF
TRBJ2-5 | TRBV21-1 | . | . | TGTGCCAGCAGCACCGCTAGGACTAGCGTCGGTGAGACCCAGTACTTC | CASSTARTSVGETQYF
TRBJ1-5 | TRBV6-5 | . | . | TGTGCCAGCAGTCCCCTCCGCAGGGCATATCAGCCCCAGCATTTT | CASSPLRRAYQPQHF
TRBJ1-4 | TRBV11-2 | . | TRBD1 | TGTGCCAGCAGCTTCGGGGCAGGGGGAACTAATGAAAAACTGTTTTTT | CASSFGAGGTNEKLFF
TRBJ1-2 | TRBV18 | . | . | TGTGCCAGCTCACCTCCGGGATTGATCTATGGCTACACCTTC | CASSPPGLIYGYTF
TRBJ2-1 | TRBV28 | . | TRBD2 | TGTGCCAGCAGTTTATCGACTAGCGGAACCAATGAGCAGTTCTTC | CASSLSTSGTNEQFF
TRBJ2-7 | TRBV11-3 | . | . | TGTGCCAGCAGCTTGGACAGCTCCTACGAGCAGTACTTC | CASSLDSSYEQYF
TRBJ1-1 | TRBV25-1 | . | TRBD1 | TGTGCCAGCAGTGACATACAGGGGTGGGGCACTGAAGCTTTCTTT | CASSDIQGWGTEAFF
TRBJ2-5 | TRBV19 | . | . | TGTGCCAGTAGTATTAATCGGGGGTCGGTAGAGACCCAGTACTTC | CASSINRGSVETQYF
TRBJ2-7 | TRBV3-1/TRBV3-2 | . | TRBD1 | TGTGCCAGCAGCCATGCGGGACAGGGTTGGTCCTACGAGCAGTACTTC | CASSHAGQGWSYEQYF
TRBJ2-3 | TRBV5-1 | . | . | TGCGCCAGCAGCCGTCCGGCGGAGAACAACACAGATACGCAGTATTTT | CASSRPAENNTDTQYF
TRBJ2-1 | TRBV14 | . | TRBD1 | TGTGCCAGCAGCCCCCGAAGGACAGGTGGAAATAATGAGCAGTTCTTC | CASSPRRTGGNNEQFF
TRBJ2-6 | TRBV27 | . | TRBD1 | TGTGCCAGCAGTTCACAGGGGCGGTCTGGGGCCAACGTCCTGACTTTC | CASSSQGRSGANVLTF
TRBJ1-5 | TRBV18 | once | TRBD1 | TGTGCCAGCTCACCGGACAGGGAGTATCAGCCCCAGCATTTT | CASSPDREYQPQHF
TRBJ1-4 | TRBV5-1 | few | . | TGCGCCAGCAGCTCGACAGAAACTAATGAAAAACTGTTTTTT | CASSSTETNEKLFF
TRBJ1-4 | TRBV6-5 | medium-sized | . | TGTGCCAGCAGTTACAATCCGGGACAAGCTAATGAAAAACTGTTTTTT | CASSYNPGQANEKLFF
TRBJ2-7 | TRBV10-1 | few | . | TGCGCCAGCAGTGGAGACAGGTCCCTCGAGCAGTACTTC | CASSGDRSLEQYF
TRBJ1-5 | TRBV30 | . | TRBD1 | TGTGCCTGGAGTGAGACAGGGAGCCAGCCCCAGCATTTT | CAWSETGSQPQHF
TRBJ1-2 | TRBV10-3 | . | TRBD1 | TGTGCCATCAATACAGGGGACTATGGCTACACCTTC | CAINTGDYGYTF
TRBJ2-5 | TRBV19 | . | TRBD1 | TGTGCCAGTTCGGACAGGTCAGAAGAGACCCAGTACTTC | CASSDRSEETQYF
TRBJ2-1 | TRBV27 | . | TRBD2 | TGTGCCAGCAGTTTTTGGCTAGCGGACTACAATGAGCAGTTCTTC | CASSFWLADYNEQFF
TRBJ1-2 | TRBV6-5 | . | . | TGTGCCAGCAGTTACTCTACAGGGTTAAATGGCTACACCTTC | CASSYSTGLNGYTF
TRBJ2-3 | TRBV28 | . | TRBD2 | TGTGCCAGCAGTCCCAGAGCGGGGGGGCGCCTTTCAAATACGCAGTATTTT | CASSPRAGGRLSNTQYF
TRBJ2-5 | TRBV5-1 | . | TRBD2 | TGCGCCAGCAGCACGCGACTAGCTAGTTTCCAAGAGACCCAGTACTTC | CASSTRLASFQETQYF
TRBJ2-3 | TRBV29-1 | . | . | TGCAGCGTTGAAGATTCCGCAGATACGCAGTATTTT | CSVEDSADTQYF
TRBJ1-5 | TRBV20-1 | . | TRBD1 | TGCAGTGCTAGTGTAGGACAGGGGGCTTTTCAGCCCCAGCATTTT | CSASVGQGAFQPQHF
TRBJ2-1 | TRBV3-1/TRBV3-2 | . | TRBD2 | TGTGCCAGCAGCCAAACCAGCGGGGGGGCCCATGAGCAGTTCTTC | CASSQTSGGAHEQFF
TRBJ2-3 | TRBV28 | . | . | TGTGCCAGCAGTTTGCAGCGAAATACGCAGTATTTT | CASSLQRNTQYF
TRBJ2-7 | TRBV6-1 | . | . | TGTGCCAGCAGTGAGATAACAGGGTACGAGCAGTACTTC | CASSEITGYEQYF
TRBJ2-3 | TRBV5-1 | . | . | TGCGCCAGCAGTTGGTCCGGGGGGCAAGATACGCAGTATTTT | CASSWSGGQDTQYF
TRBJ2-6 | TRBV15 | few | TRBD2 | TGTGCCACCAGCAGAGGAAGACTAGCGAGCGCCTCTGGGGCCAACGTCCTGACTTTC | CATSRGRLASASGANVLTF
TRBJ2-3 | TRBV28 | . | TRBD2 | TGTGCCAGCAGCTTACAACTAGCGGGAGTCACAGATACGCAGTATTTT | CASSLQLAGVTDTQYF
TRBJ1-4 | TRBV10-3 | . | . | TGTGCCATCAGTGAGTCGCTCCCTACGACAGCCTTAAATGAAAAACTGTTTTTT | CAISESLPTTALNEKLFF
TRBJ2-1 | TRBV27 | . | . | TGTGCCAGCAGAGCGCGAGCGCCCCACAATGAGCAGTTCTTC | CASRARAPHNEQFF
TRBJ1-1 | TRBV4-1 | . | TRBD1 | TGCGCCAGCAGCCAAGGCCGGGACAGACGACTCCCGGTGGCTTTCTTT | CASSQGRDRRLPVAFF
TRBJ1-1 | TRBV4-1 | . | . | TGCGCCAGCTCCTCCCCGGGCGGGTGGCGGGTGAACACTGAAGCTTTCTTT | CASSSPGGWRVNTEAFF
TRBJ1-3 | TRBV10-1 | . | TRBD1 | TGCGCCAGCAGTGAGACCGGGACAGCTGGAAACACCATATATTTT | CASSETGTAGNTIYF
TRBJ1-1 | TRBV5-1 | . | TRBD1 | TGCGCCAGCAGACGGACAGGGGGCACTGAAGCTTTCTTT | CASRRTGGTEAFF